The 26 T cell receptor beta chains given below trace back to one sample, sequenced in a study of T cell responses to AZD1222 COVID-19 vaccine. Data came from immunoSEQ multiplex PCR; TCRdb stores just in-frame clones and leaves some out. The data contain over 60,000 clones, 75% to 90% of them singletons. This sample comprised peripheral blood, obtained 28 days after the second AZD1222 dose. These receptors all stem from an adult who received the AZD1222 COVID-19 vaccine.

This chain links TRBV2 with TRBJ2-7; 7 bases line up with TRBD1. CDR1 and CDR2 (germline): SNHLY, FYNNEI. The CDR3 loop spans 17 amino acids. V was clipped by 6 bases and J by 3 bases; unmatched bases: 17. CDR3 in amino acids: CASRRNSAGTENYEQYF. CDR3 coding DNA: TGTGCCAGCAGGAGAAATTCCGCCGGGACAGAGAACTACGAGCAGTACTTC.

V is TRBV6-5 and J is TRBJ2-3; no reliable D call. In germline, CDR1 is MNHEY, CDR2 SVGAGI. V was clipped by 2 bases and J by 1 base, with 7 bases between them. This CDR3 contains 14 residues. The CDR3 DNA follows: TGTGCCAGCAGTTACGAAAGGGGCACAGATACGCAGTATTTT. It specifies CASSYERGTDTQYF.

The chain has TRBV5-8 and TRBJ1-6; TRBD1 agrees at 10 bases. Germline V gene data show CDR1 as SGHTS and CDR2 as YDEGEE. CDR3 size: 15 residues. The junction had 7 bases not matched to a gene; V was cut back by 3 bases and J by 10 bases. The CDR3 DNA reads TGTGCCAGCAGCTGGGGGGGGACAGGGGACTCACCCCTCCACTTT. This codes for CASSWGGTGDSPLHF.

The chain has TRBV6-2 or TRBV6-3 and TRBJ1-2; the D gene is possibly TRBD1 (6 bases). Germline V lookup: CDR1 MNHEY, CDR2 SVGEGT. This CDR3 is 13 amino acids long. Trimming took 6 bases from V and 4 from J, leaving 12 bases between them. DNA of the CDR3: TGTGCCAGCAGCCACACAGGGACCTATGGCTACACCTTC. Its protein is CASSHTGTYGYTF.

This chain links TRBV9 with TRBJ1-2; a weak D match, TRBD1 (5 bases). The ends were cut back, 6 bases at V and 1 base at J, with 10 bases in the middle. The CDR3 consists of 13 residues. Per the germline V gene, CDR1 is SGDLS and CDR2 is YYNGEE. The CDR3 loop reads CASTQTVNYGYTF. In DNA, the CDR3 is TGTGCCAGCACCCAGACAGTTAACTATGGCTACACCTTC.

This chain connects TRBV13 to TRBJ2-4; D may match TRBD1 or TRBD2 (5 bases each). Looked up from germline, CDR1 is PRHDT and CDR2 is FYEKMQ (reference sequence). The CDR3 contains 17 residues. The V and J ends lost 4 bases and 0 bases respectively, with 16 bases between them. The CDR3 sequence is CASSWGYAGRAKNIQYF. In DNA, the CDR3 is TGTGCCAGCAGCTGGGGGTATGCTGGTAGAGCCAAAAACATTCAGTACTTC.

J is TRBJ2-2 and V is TRBV6-2 or TRBV6-3; the match to TRBD2 covers 8 bases. The CDR3 length is 16 residues. Trimming at V came to 5 bases and at J to 4 bases, leaving 9 bases not matched to a gene. Germline V lookup: CDR1 MNHEY, CDR2 SVGEGT. For the CDR3, the DNA is TGTGCCAGCAGTCCCGCGGGGGGCGCGGGCACCGGGGAGCTGTTTTTT. Translated, it gives CASSPAGGAGTGELFF.

This sequence joins TRBV27 and TRBJ1-1; D possibly corresponds to TRBD1 (5 bases). Germline CDR1 is MNHEY and CDR2 is SMNVEV (reference sequence). This CDR3 has 16 amino acids. V dropped 5 bases and J dropped 9 bases, with 25 bases sitting between them. CDR3 region: CASSPLGTIRAVQAFF. The CDR3 DNA reads as TGTGCCAGCAGTCCACTCGGGACTATACGGGCCGTACAAGCTTTCTTT.

This clone was counted a few times. The rearrangement joins TRBV11-2 to TRBJ2-3; D unresolved. Per the germline V gene, CDR1 is SGHAT and CDR2 is FQNNGV. V lost 1 base and J lost 3, with 2 bases in between. CDR3 length: 12 amino acids. As DNA, the CDR3 is TGTGCCAGCAGCTTAGTGACAGATACGCAGTATTTT. Translation gives CASSLVTDTQYF.

For the CDR3, the DNA is TGCGCCAGCAGTGAGACGGGCGAGGAGACCCAGTACTTC. Its protein product is CASSETGEETQYF. The chain couples TRBV10-1 to TRBJ2-5; no firm D call. Trimming removed 2 bases from V and 5 bases from J, with 9 bases in between. CDR3 length equals 13 residues. Germline assignment: CDR1 WNHNN and CDR2 SYGVQD (reference sequence).

The chain links TRBV9 to TRBJ2-2; 7 bases are shared with TRBD1. The V gene end was trimmed by 0 bases and the J gene end by 6 bases; junction bases not matched to a gene: 11. Per the germline V gene, CDR1 is SGDLS and CDR2 is YYNGEE. This CDR3 is 17 amino acids long. DNA of the CDR3: TGTGCCAGCAGCGTAGTAGGGGACAGCATGGGACCCGGGGAGCTGTTTTTT. Protein: CASSVVGDSMGPGELFF.

Here the CDR3 reads CASSPLTGRNEKLFF. The CDR3 bases are TGTGCCAGCAGCCCACTGACAGGGAGGAATGAAAAACTGTTTTTT. This chain connects TRBV11-2 to TRBJ1-4, with 7 bases identical to TRBD1. The CDR3 is 15 amino acids. The V gene end was trimmed by 5 bases and the J gene end by 5 bases; junction bases not matched to a gene: 8. Germline V CDR1 and CDR2: SGHAT, FQNNGV.

For the CDR3, the DNA is TGTGCCTGGAGTCTTTATAGTTACGAGCAGTACTTC. Protein sequence: CAWSLYSYEQYF. The chain is built from TRBV30 and TRBJ2-7; D is unclear. V shed 2 bases and J shed 4 bases, with 9 bases lying between them. Germline lookup yields CDR1 GTSNPN and CDR2 SVGIG (reference sequence). This CDR3 has 12 residues. Full variable domain (rest looked up from reference TRBV30 and TRBJ2-7): SQTIHQWPATLVQPVGSPLSLECTVEGTSNPNLYWYRQAAGRGLQLLFYSVGIGQISSEVPQNLSASRPQDRQFILSSKKLLLSDSGFYLCAWSLYSYEQYFGPGTRLTVT.

The CDR3 DNA is TGTGCCAGCAGCGATAACAGGGGTCGTGTCGCGGAAGCTTTCTTT. It specifies CASSDNRGRVAEAFF. The genes are TRBV7-8 and TRBJ1-1; TRBD1 agrees at 7 bases. Germline lookup yields CDR1 SGHVS and CDR2 FQNEAQ. J gave up 8 bases and V 5 bases, and 14 bases lay outside the gene matches. The CDR3 has 15 residues.

V and J are TRBV18 and TRBJ2-3; TRBD2 aligns across 13 bases. The trim removed 8 bases at V and 2 bases at J, leaving 1 base unmatched. The CDR3 extends over 14 amino acids. Germline V gene sequence: CDR1 KGHSH, CDR2 LQKENI. As DNA, the CDR3 is TGTGCCAGCGGGACTAGCGGGAACACAGATACGCAGTATTTT. Translated, it gives CASGTSGNTDTQYF. The whole variable domain, filled in from reference TRBV18 and TRBJ2-3, reads NAGVMQNPRHLVRRRGQEARLRCSPMKGHSHVYWYRQLPEEGLKFMVYLQKENIIDESGMPKERFSAEFPKEGPSILRIQQVVRGDSAAYFCASGTSGNTDTQYFGPGTRLTVL.

The V call is TRBV4-1, the J call TRBJ1-1, with D perhaps matching TRBD1 (6 bases). The CDR3 is 16 residues long. The V end was cut by 1 base, the J end by 3 bases, with 15 bases between. CDR1 is MGHRA and CDR2 is YSYEKL in the germline V gene. The DNA for the CDR3 is TGCGCCAGCAGCCAAGCCTCGGGGGGCCTTGACACTGAAGCTTTCTTT. Residues: CASSQASGGLDTEAFF.

Here the CDR3 DNA reads TGTGCCTGGCGGCCTTCAATGAACACTGAAGCTTTCTTT. Amino acids: CAWRPSMNTEAFF. The chain carries TRBV30 and TRBJ1-1; D is ambiguous. CDR1 and CDR2 from the germline V gene are GTSNPN and SVGIG (reference sequence). The length of the CDR3 is 13 residues. The V and J ends lost 5 bases and 0 bases respectively, with 10 bases between them.

The table lists this clone with a count of one. The V and J genes are TRBV5-6 and TRBJ1-1; D may be TRBD1 (5 bases). CDR3 size: 14 residues. Trimming shortened V by 1 base and J by 3 bases, and 10 bases separated the two germline ends. In germline, CDR1 is SGHDT, CDR2 YYEEEE. CDR3 protein: CASSLQGIDTEAFF. The CDR3, as DNA: TGTGCCAGCAGCTTGCAGGGAATAGACACTGAAGCTTTCTTT. Full variable domain (outside the CDR3, taken from reference TRBV5-6 and TRBJ1-1): DAGVTQSPTHLIKTRGQQVTLRCSPKSGHDTVSWYQQALGQGPQFIFQYYEEEERQRGNFPDRFSGHQFPNYSSELNVNALLLGDSALYLCASSLQGIDTEAFFGQGTRLTVV.

The CDR3 DNA follows: TGTGCCAGCAGTGCGCTAGGACAAGGCAGTCAGCCCCAGCATTTT. Protein product: CASSALGQGSQPQHF. This chain connects TRBV2 to TRBJ1-5; D possibly corresponds to TRBD1 (5 bases). Deletions cut 4 bases from V and 6 bases from J, with 16 bases between. There are 15 residues in the CDR3. CDR1 and CDR2 (germline): SNHLY, FYNNEI.

The chain recombines TRBV7-2 with TRBJ2-2, with D hard to call. Germline CDR1 is SGHTA and CDR2 is FQGNSA. The length of the CDR3 is 15 residues. Trimming removed 2 bases from V and 2 bases from J, with 9 bases in between. The CDR3 spells CASSLYQTNTGELFF. The CDR3 coding sequence is TGTGCCAGCAGCTTATATCAAACCAACACCGGGGAGCTGTTTTTT.

This clone appeared a few times. The chain links TRBV2 to TRBJ1-1; D is unclear. CDR1 and CDR2 from the germline V gene are SNHLY and FYNNEI. V was pared by 7 bases and J by 0 bases, with 9 bases between. The CDR3 runs to 13 residues. This CDR3 is CASTQAMNTEAFF. The CDR3 DNA is TGTGCCAGCACCCAAGCGATGAACACTGAAGCTTTCTTT.

The chain carries TRBV9 and TRBJ2-3; 7 bases agree with TRBD2. The length of the CDR3 is 15 residues. Looked up from germline, CDR1 is SGDLS and CDR2 is YYNGEE. Trimming took 2 bases from V and 0 from J; bases not matched to a gene: 3. This chain's CDR3 is CASSVGTISTDTQYF. DNA for the CDR3: TGTGCCAGCAGCGTCGGGACTATAAGCACAGATACGCAGTATTTT. Using reference TRBV9 and TRBJ2-3 for the parts outside the CDR3, the full variable domain is DSGVTQTPKHLITATGQRVTLRCSPRSGDLSVYWYQQSLDQGLQFLIQYYNGEERAKGNILERFSAQQFPDLHSELNLSSLELGDSALYFCASSVGTISTDTQYFGPGTRLTVL.

The chain is built from TRBV6-4 and TRBJ2-7, with D uncertain. This CDR3 is 13 amino acids long. Per germline, CDR1 MRHNA and CDR2 SNTAGT. The V and J ends lost 0 bases and 2 bases respectively, with 5 bases between them. CDR3 coding DNA: TGTGCCAGCAGTGACTCAGGGCCCTACGAGCAGTACTTC. It codes for CASSDSGPYEQYF.

The V gene is TRBV11-3, the J gene TRBJ2-3, with TRBD2 matching over 8 bases. There are 16 residues in the CDR3. The ends lost 3 bases at V and 5 bases at J; junction bases unmatched: 10. Germline-derived CDR1 and CDR2 are SGHNT and YENEEA. The CDR3 is CASSLGSGGRRDTQYF. CDR3 nucleotide sequence: TGTGCCAGCAGCTTGGGCTCGGGGGGGCGCAGAGATACGCAGTATTTT. Based on the CDR3 plus reference TRBV11-3 and TRBJ2-3, the full variable domain is EAGVVQSPRYKIIEKKQPVAFWCNPISGHNTLYWYLQNLGQGPELLIRYENEEAVDDSQLPKDRFSAERLKGVDSTLKIQPAELGDSAVYLCASSLGSGGRRDTQYFGPGTRLTVL.

The sample holds a few counts of this clone. The chain is built from TRBV12-5 and TRBJ1-1; 8 bases fit TRBD1. The CDR3 contains 20 residues. The germline CDR1 and CDR2 sequences are LGHNT and FRNRAP. With 6 bases clipped from V and 1 base from J, the junction kept 22 bases outside the gene matches. DNA of the CDR3: TGTGCTAGTGGCGAACCGGGACAGGCGCGAGTTAAGGACGGGAACACTGAAGCTTTCTTT. The encoded protein is CASGEPGQARVKDGNTEAFF.

This rearrangement joins TRBV27 to TRBJ1-2; D is perhaps TRBD1 (6 bases). From germline, CDR1 is MNHEY and CDR2 SMNVEV (reference sequence). V gave up 2 bases and J gave up 4 bases, with 14 bases separating them. The CDR3 has 15 residues. This CDR3 is CASSLGTGHFYGYTF. CDR3 coding DNA: TGTGCCAGCAGTTTAGGGACGGGACACTTCTATGGCTACACCTTC.